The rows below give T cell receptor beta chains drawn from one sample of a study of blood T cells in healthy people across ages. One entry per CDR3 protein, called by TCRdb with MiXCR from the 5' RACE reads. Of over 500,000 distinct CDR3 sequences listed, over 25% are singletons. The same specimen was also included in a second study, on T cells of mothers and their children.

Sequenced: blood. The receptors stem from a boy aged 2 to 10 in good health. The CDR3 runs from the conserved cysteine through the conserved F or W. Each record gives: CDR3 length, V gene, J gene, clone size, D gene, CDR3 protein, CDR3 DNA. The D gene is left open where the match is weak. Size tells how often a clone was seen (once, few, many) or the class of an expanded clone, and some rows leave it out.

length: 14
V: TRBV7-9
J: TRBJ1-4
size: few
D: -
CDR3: CTSRPGSTGEKLFF
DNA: TGTACCAGCAGACCAGGGTCTACCGGAGAAAAACTGTTTTTT

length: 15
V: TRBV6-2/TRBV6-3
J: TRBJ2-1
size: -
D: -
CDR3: CASSYGPSSYNEQFF
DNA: TGTGCCAGCAGCTATGGGCCCAGCTCCTACAATGAGCAGTTCTTC

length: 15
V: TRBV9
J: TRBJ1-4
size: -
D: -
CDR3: CASSGTGALGEKLFF
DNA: TGTGCCAGCAGCGGAACCGGGGCCCTTGGGGAAAAACTGTTTTTT

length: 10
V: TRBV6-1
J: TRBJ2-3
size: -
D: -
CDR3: CASSERRVGF
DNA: TGTGCCAGCAGTGAGAGGCGGGTGGGTTTT

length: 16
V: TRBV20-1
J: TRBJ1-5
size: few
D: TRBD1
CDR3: CSALPETGYSNQPQHF
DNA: TGCAGTGCCCTACCAGAGACAGGGTATAGCAATCAGCCCCAGCATTTT

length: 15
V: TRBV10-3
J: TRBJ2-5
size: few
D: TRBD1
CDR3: CAISELDRDQETQYF
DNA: TGTGCCATCAGTGAGCTCGACAGGGACCAAGAGACCCAGTACTTC

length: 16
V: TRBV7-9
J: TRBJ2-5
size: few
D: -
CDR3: CASSLNRQGTQETQYF
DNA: TGTGCCAGCAGCTTAAATCGGCAGGGTACTCAAGAGACCCAGTACTTC

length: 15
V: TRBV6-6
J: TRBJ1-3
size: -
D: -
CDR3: CASSLGQGTGNTIYF
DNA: TGTGCCAGCAGTTTGGGGCAGGGAACTGGAAACACCATATATTTT

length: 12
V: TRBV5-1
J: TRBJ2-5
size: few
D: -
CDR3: CASREEGETQYF
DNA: TGCGCCAGCAGGGAGGAAGGAGAGACCCAGTACTTC

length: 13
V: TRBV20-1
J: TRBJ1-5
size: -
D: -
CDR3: CSASTESNQPQHF
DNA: TGCAGTGCTAGCACAGAGAGCAATCAGCCCCAGCATTTT

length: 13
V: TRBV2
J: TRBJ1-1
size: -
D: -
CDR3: CASGEGGWTEAFF
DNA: TGTGCCAGCGGGGAGGGGGGGTGGACTGAAGCTTTCTTT

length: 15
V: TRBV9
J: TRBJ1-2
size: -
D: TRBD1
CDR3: CASSVGSDRGYGYTF
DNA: TGTGCCAGCAGCGTAGGAAGCGACAGGGGCTATGGCTACACCTTC

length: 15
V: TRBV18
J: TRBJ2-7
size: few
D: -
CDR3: CASSPRAGAAYEQYF
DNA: TGTGCCAGCTCACCAAGGGCGGGGGCAGCCTACGAGCAGTACTTC

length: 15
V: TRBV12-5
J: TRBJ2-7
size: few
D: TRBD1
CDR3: CASGLFDRVGYEQYF
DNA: TGTGCTAGTGGTTTGTTCGACAGGGTCGGTTACGAGCAGTACTTC

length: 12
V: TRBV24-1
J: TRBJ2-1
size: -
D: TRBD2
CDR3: CATSDFVGRKFF
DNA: TGTGCCACCAGTGATTTCGTCGGGAGGAAGTTCTTC

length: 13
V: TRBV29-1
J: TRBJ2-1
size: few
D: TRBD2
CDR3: CSVALAGDNEQFF
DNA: TGCAGCGTTGCACTAGCGGGAGACAATGAGCAGTTCTTC

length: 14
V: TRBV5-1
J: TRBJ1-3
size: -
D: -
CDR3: CASSLEGTGNTIYF
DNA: TGCGCCAGCAGCTTGGAGGGCACTGGAAACACCATATATTTT

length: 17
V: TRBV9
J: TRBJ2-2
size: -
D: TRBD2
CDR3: CASSLLSDSGRTGELFF
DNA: TGTGCCAGCAGCCTCCTATCGGATAGCGGGAGGACCGGGGAGCTGTTTTTT

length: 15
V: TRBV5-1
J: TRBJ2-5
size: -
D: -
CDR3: CASSPAGHPGETQYF
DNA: TGCGCCAGCAGCCCGGCGGGCCACCCCGGAGAGACCCAGTACTTC

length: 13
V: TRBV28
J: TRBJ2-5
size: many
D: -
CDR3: CASSLPGRETQYF
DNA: TGTGCCAGCAGCTTACCGGGGAGGGAGACCCAGTACTTC

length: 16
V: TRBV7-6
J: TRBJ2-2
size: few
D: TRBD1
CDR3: CASRPPARGFPGELFF
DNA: TGTGCCAGCAGGCCCCCGGCCAGGGGGTTTCCCGGGGAGCTGTTTTTT

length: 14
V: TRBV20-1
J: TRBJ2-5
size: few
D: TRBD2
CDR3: CSARKAGVRETQYF
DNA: TGCAGTGCTAGAAAAGCGGGAGTCCGAGAGACCCAGTACTTC

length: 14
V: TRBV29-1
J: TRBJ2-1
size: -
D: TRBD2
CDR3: CSVQAGGPYNEQFF
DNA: TGCAGCGTTCAAGCGGGGGGTCCCTACAATGAGCAGTTCTTC

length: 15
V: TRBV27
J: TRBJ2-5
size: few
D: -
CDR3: CASSSPGGGQETQYF
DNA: TGTGCCAGCAGTTCCCCAGGAGGGGGGCAAGAGACCCAGTACTTC

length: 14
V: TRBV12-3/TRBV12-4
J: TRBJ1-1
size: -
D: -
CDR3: CASNTRAGTTEAFF
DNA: TGTGCCAGCAACACGCGGGCAGGCACCACTGAAGCTTTCTTT

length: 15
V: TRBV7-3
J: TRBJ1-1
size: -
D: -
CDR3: CASSLHGNMNTEAFF
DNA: TGTGCCAGCAGCTTACATGGGAACATGAACACTGAAGCTTTCTTT

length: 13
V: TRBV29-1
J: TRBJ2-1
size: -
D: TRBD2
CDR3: CSALAGVIDEQFF
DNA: TGCAGCGCCCTAGCGGGGGTTATAGATGAGCAGTTCTTC

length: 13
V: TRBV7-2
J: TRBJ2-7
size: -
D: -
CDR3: CASSFYRVGEQYF
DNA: TGTGCCAGCAGCTTTTACAGGGTAGGCGAGCAGTACTTC

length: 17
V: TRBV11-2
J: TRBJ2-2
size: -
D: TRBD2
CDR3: CASSLLRTSGNTGELFF
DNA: TGTGCCAGCAGCTTACTAAGGACTAGCGGGAACACCGGGGAGCTGTTTTTT

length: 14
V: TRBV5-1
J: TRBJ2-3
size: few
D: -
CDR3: CASSSQGFTDTQYF
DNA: TGCGCCAGCAGCTCACAGGGATTCACAGATACGCAGTATTTT

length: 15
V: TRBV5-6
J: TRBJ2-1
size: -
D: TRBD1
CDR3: CASSVGQGAFDEQFF
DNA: TGTGCCAGCAGCGTGGGACAGGGGGCGTTCGATGAGCAGTTCTTC

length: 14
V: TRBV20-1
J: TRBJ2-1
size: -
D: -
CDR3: CSARFTQGDNEQFF
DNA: TGCAGTGCTAGGTTCACACAGGGAGACAATGAGCAGTTCTTC

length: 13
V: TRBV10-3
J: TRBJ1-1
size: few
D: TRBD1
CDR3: CAIRQGRNTEAFF
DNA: TGTGCCATCAGACAGGGGAGGAACACTGAAGCTTTCTTT

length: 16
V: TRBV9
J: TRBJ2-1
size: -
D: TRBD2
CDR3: CASSVLGRAGAVEQFF
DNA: TGTGCCAGCAGCGTACTTGGGCGAGCGGGGGCGGTTGAGCAGTTCTTC

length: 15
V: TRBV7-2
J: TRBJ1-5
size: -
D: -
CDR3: CASSPHGGRNQPQHF
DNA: TGTGCCAGCAGCCCCCACGGGGGCAGAAATCAGCCCCAGCATTTT

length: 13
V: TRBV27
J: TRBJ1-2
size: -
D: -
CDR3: CASRPGQLYGCTF
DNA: -

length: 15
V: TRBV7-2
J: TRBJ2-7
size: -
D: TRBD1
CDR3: CASSLVGDRDYEQYF
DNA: TGTGCCAGCAGCTTAGTAGGGGACAGGGACTACGAGCAGTACTTC

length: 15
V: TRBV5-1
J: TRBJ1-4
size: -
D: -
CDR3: CASRDGDSANEKLFF
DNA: TGCGCCAGCAGGGACGGGGACTCGGCTAATGAAAAACTGTTTTTT

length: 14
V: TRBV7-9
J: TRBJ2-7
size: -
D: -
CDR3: CASSPPGDNYEQYF
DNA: TGTGCCAGCAGCCCCCCGGGGGACAACTACGAGCAGTACTTC

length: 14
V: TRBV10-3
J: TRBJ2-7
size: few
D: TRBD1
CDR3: CAIRDGTGGYEQYF
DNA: TGTGCCATCAGAGACGGGACAGGGGGCTACGAGCAGTACTTC

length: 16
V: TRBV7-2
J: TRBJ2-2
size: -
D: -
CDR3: CASSLQGGGSTGELFF
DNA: TGTGCCAGCAGCCTGCAGGGGGGGGGAAGCACCGGGGAGCTGTTTTTT

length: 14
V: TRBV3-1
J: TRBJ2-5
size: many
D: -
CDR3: CASSRPGTQETQYF
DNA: TGTGCCAGCAGCCGCCCAGGCACCCAAGAGACCCAGTACTTC

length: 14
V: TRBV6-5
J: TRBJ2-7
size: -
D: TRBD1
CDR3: CASRQGATSYEQYF
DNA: TGTGCCAGCAGACAGGGGGCAACCTCCTACGAGCAGTACTTC

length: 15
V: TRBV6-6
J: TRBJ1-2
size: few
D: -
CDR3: CASWKEGTQSYGYTF
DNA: TGTGCCAGTTGGAAGGAAGGGACACAGTCCTATGGCTACACCTTC

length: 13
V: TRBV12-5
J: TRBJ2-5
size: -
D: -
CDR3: CASGLPDGQTQYF
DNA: TGTGCTAGTGGTTTGCCCGACGGGCAGACCCAGTACTTC

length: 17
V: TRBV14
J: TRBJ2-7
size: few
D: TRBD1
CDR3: CASSQDTTGGASYEQYF
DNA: TGTGCCAGCAGCCAAGATACAACAGGGGGCGCTTCCTACGAGCAGTACTTC

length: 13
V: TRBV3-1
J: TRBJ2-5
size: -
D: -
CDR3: CASGDYAKETQYF
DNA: TGTGCCAGCGGTGACTATGCCAAAGAGACCCAGTACTTC

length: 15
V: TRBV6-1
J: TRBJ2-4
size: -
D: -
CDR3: CASSPPGRGRNIQYF
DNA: TGTGCCAGCAGTCCCCCGGGCAGGGGAAGAAACATTCAGTACTTC

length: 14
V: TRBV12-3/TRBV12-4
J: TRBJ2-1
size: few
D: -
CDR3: CASSWGVRGDEQFF
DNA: TGTGCCAGCAGCTGGGGCGTCCGAGGGGATGAGCAGTTCTTC

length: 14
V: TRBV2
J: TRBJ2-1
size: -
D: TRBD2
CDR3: CASRQGREANEQFF
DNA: TGTGCCAGCAGGCAAGGGCGGGAGGCGAATGAGCAGTTCTTC

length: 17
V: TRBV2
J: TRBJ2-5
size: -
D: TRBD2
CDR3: CASSVIGTSGGQETQYF
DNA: TGTGCCAGCAGTGTAATCGGGACTAGCGGGGGCCAAGAGACCCAGTACTTC

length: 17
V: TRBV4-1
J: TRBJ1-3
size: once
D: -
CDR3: CASSQEFRGARGNTIYF
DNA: TGCGCCAGCAGCCAAGAATTTAGGGGGGCGCGAGGAAACACCATATATTTT

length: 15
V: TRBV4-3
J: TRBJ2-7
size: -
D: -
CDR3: CASSRAPGDTYEQYF
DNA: TGCGCCAGCAGCCGCGCACCGGGAGACACCTACGAGCAGTACTTC

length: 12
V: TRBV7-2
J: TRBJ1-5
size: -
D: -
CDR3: CASSLNVQPQHF
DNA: TGTGCCAGCAGCTTAAACGTTCAGCCCCAGCATTTT

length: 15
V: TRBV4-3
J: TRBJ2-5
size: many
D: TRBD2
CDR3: CASSQDRLAEETQYF
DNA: TGCGCCAGCAGCCAAGACCGACTAGCGGAAGAGACCCAGTACTTC

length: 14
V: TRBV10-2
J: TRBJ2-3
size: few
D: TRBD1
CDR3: CASRDRGITDTQYF
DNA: TGCGCCAGCAGGGACAGGGGAATCACAGATACGCAGTATTTT

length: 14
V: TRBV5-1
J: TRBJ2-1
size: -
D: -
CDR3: CASSLALGGDEQFF
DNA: TGCGCCAGCAGCTTGGCCTTAGGGGGGGATGAGCAGTTCTTC

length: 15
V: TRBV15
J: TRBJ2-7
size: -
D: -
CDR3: CATSREGDSSYEQYF
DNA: TGTGCCACCAGCAGAGAGGGGGATTCCTCCTACGAGCAGTACTTC